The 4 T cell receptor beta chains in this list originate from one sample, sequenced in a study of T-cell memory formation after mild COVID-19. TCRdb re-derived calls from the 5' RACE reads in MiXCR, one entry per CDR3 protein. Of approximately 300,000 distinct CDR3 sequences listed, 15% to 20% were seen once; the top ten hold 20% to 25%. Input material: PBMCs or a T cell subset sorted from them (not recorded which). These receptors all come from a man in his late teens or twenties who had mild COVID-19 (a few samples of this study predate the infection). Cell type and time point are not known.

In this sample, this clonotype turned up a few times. CDR3 coding DNA: TGCGCCAGCAGCTTAGAGGGGGCGTCTGGGCTCAACGTCCTGACTTTC. It codes for CASSLEGASGLNVLTF. The genes are TRBV5-1 and TRBJ2-6; 7 bases match TRBD1. Unmatched junction bases numbered 11, after V lost 2 bases and J lost 9 bases. Germline lookup yields CDR1 SGHRS and CDR2 YFSETQ. This CDR3 region has 16 residues. The variable domain in full, completed from reference TRBV5-1 and TRBJ2-6, reads KAGVTQTPRYLIKTRGQQVTLSCSPISGHRSVSWYQQTPGQGLQFLFEYFSETQRNKGNFPGRFSGRQFSNSRSEMNVSTLELGDSALYLCASSLEGASGLNVLTFGAGSRLTVL.

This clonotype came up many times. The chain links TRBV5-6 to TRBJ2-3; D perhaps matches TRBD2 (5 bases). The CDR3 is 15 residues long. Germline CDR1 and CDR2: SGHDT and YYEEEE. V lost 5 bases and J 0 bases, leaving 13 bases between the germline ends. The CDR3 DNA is TGTGCCAGCAGTCCGAGGGTTCCAAGCACAGATACGCAGTATTTT. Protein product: CASSPRVPSTDTQYF.

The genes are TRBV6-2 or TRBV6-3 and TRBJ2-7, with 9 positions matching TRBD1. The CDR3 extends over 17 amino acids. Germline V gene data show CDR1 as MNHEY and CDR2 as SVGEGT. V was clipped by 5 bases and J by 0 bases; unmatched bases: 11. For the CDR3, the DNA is TGTGCCAGCAGTCTACCGGGACAGGGATTCAGCTCCTACGAGCAGTACTTC. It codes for CASSLPGQGFSSYEQYF.

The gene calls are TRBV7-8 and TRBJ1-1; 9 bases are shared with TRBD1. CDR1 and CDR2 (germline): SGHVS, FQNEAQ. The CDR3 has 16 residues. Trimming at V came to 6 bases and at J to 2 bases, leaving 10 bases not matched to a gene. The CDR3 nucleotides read TGTGCCAGCAGTCAACTCTACAGGGGGCGAAACACTGAAGCTTTCTTT. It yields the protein CASSQLYRGRNTEAFF.